This entry describes one T cell receptor (beta chain). Its specificity is not known. This specimen comes from a study of CD8+CD57+ T cells in acquired aplastic anemia. Study as a whole: Sorted cells (CD4+ and CD8+) yielded DNA amounts that averaged approximately 3.1 ug.

Whole-study results and caveats: CD8+ Simpson's diversity did not differ significantly between patients and controls. Patients and controls shared under 35 CD8+ CDR3 sequences, which appeared highly expressed in patients and within their immunodominant clones.

Profiling that covered TCR beta VDJ and CDR3 relied on genomic DNA as its template. TCRdb reanalysed the reads using MiXCR and keeps one entry per CDR3 protein. Among 310,000 or so distinct CDR3 sequences listed, 50% to 65% were seen once. CD8+CD57+ cell expansion, shown by flow cytometry, had occurred in the patients selected for sequencing. Sampling of blood occurred while the patients had still received no therapy. The material sequenced was sorted CD4+, CD8+, or CD8+CD57+ T cells (not recorded which) from PBMCs. This TCR came from a human donor with aplastic anemia.

The CDR3 spells CASSQDLTWARNEQFF. DNA for the CDR3: TGTGCCAGCAGCCAAGATTTGACTTGGGCAAGGAATGAGCAGTTCTTC. The genes are TRBV14 and TRBJ2-1; unclear D gene. This CDR3 spans 16 amino acids. The V and J ends lost 0 bases and 7 bases respectively, with 16 bases between them. Per the germline V gene, CDR1 is SGHDN and CDR2 is FVKESK.